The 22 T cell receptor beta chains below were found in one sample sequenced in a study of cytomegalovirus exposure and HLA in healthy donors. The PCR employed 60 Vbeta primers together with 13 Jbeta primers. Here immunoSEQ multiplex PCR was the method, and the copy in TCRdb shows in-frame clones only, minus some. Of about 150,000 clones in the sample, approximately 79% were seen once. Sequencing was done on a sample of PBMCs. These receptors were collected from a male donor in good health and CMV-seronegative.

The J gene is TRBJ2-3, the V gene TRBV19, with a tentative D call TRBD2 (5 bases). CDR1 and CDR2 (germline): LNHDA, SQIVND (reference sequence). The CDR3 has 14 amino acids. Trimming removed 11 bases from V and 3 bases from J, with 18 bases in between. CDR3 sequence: CARIIRRMTDTQYF. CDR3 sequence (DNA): TGTGCCCGAATCATCCGGAGGATGACAGATACGCAGTATTTT. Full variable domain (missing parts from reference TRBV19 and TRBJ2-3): DGGITQSPKYLFRKEGQNVTLSCEQNLNHDAMYWYRQDPGQGLRLIYYSQIVNDFQKGDIAEGYSVSREKKESFPLTVTSAQKNPTAFYLCARIIRRMTDTQYFGPGTRLTVL.

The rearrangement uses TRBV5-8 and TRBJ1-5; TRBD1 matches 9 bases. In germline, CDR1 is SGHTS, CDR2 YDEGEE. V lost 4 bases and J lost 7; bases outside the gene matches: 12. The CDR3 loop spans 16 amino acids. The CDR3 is CASSPDRNRGRQPQHF. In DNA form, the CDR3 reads TGTGCCAGCAGCCCCGACCGTAACAGGGGGCGGCAGCCCCAGCATTTT.

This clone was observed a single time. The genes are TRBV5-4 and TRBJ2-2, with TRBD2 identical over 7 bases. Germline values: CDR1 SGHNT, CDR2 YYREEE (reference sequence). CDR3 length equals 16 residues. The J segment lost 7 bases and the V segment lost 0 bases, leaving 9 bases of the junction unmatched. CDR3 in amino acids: CASSLEVAGEYGELFF. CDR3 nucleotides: TGTGCCAGCAGCTTGGAGGTCGCGGGAGAATACGGGGAGCTGTTTTTT. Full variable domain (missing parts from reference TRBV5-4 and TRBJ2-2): ETGVTQSPTHLIKTRGQQVTLRCSSQSGHNTVSWYQQALGQGPQFIFQYYREEENGRGNFPPRFSGLQFPNYSSELNVNALELDDSALYLCASSLEVAGEYGELFFGEGSRLTVL.

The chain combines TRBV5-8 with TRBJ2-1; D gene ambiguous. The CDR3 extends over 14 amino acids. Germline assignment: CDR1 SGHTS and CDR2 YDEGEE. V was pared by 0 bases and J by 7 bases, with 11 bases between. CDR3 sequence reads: CASSLGRRKNEQFF. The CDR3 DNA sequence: TGTGCCAGCAGCTTGGGACGGCGGAAGAATGAGCAGTTCTTC.

The CDR3, as DNA: TGTGCCAGCTTGCAGGGGGCCCCTAATCAGCCCCAGCATTTT. It codes for CASLQGAPNQPQHF. The rearrangement uses TRBV7-7 and TRBJ1-5, with 8 bases matching TRBD1. Germline CDR1 and CDR2: SSHAT and FNYEAQ (reference sequence). After removal of 8 bases from V and 4 bases from J, the junction contained 7 bases not matched to a gene. The CDR3 is made up of 14 amino acids.

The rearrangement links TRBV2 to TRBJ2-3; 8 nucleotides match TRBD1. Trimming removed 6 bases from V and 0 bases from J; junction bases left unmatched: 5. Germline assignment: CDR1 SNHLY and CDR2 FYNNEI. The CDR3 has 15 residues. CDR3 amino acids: CASRKQGVSTDTQYF. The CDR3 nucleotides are TGTGCCAGCAGGAAACAGGGGGTTAGCACAGATACGCAGTATTTT.

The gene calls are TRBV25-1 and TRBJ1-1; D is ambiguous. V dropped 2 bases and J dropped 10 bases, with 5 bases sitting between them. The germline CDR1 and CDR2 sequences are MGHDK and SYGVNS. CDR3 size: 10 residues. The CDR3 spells CASSEEVAFF. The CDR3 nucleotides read TGTGCCAGCAGTGAAGAGGTAGCTTTCTTT. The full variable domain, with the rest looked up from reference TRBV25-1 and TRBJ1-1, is EADIYQTPRYLVIGTGKKITLECSQTMGHDKMYWYQQDPGMELHLIHYSYGVNSTEKGDLSSESTVSRIRTEHFPLTLESARPSHTSQYLCASSEEVAFFGQGTRLTVV.

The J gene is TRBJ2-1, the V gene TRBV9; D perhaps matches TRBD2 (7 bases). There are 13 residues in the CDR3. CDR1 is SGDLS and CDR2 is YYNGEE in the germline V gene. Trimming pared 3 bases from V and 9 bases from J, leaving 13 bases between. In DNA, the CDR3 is TGTGCCAGCAGCGCGGGACTACAGGGTGAGCAGTTCTTC. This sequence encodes CASSAGLQGEQFF.

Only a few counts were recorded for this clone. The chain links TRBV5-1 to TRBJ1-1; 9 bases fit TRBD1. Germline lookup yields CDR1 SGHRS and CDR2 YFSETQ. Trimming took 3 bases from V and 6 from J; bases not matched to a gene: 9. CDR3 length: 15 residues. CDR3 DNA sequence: TGCGCCAGCAGCTCCGCCGGGACAGGGTCCCCTGAAGCTTTCTTT. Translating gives CASSSAGTGSPEAFF.

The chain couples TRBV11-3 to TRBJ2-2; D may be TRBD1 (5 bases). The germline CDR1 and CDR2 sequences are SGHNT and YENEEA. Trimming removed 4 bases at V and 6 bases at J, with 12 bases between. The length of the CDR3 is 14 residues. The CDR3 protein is CASSSGARAGELFF. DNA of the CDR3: TGTGCCAGCAGCTCTGGGGCAAGGGCCGGGGAGCTGTTTTTT.

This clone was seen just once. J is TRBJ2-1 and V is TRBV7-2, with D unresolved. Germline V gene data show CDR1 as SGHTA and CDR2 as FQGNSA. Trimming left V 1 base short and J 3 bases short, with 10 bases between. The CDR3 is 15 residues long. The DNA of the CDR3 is TGTGCCAGCAGCTTAGTACAGAGCTTCTACAATGAGCAGTTCTTC. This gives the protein CASSLVQSFYNEQFF.

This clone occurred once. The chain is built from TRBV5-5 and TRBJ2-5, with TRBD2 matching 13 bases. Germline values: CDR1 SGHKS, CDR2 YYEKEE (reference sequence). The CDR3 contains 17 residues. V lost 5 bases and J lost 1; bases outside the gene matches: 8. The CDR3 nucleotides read TGTGCCAGCAGGGAGGGGACTAGCGGGACCCGCCAAGAGACCCAGTACTTC. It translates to CASREGTSGTRQETQYF.

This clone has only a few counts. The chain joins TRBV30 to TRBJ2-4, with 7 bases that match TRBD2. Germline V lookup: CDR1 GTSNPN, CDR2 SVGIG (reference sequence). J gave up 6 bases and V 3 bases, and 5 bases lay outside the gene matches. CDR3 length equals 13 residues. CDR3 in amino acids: CAWRPPGGNIQYF. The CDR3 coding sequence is TGTGCCTGGAGACCCCCGGGAGGAAACATTCAGTACTTC.

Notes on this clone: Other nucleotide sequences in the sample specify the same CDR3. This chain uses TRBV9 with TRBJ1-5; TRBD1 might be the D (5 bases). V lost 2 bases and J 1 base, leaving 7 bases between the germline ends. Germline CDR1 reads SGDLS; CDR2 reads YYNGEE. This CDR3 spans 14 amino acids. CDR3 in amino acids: CASSVGGSNQPQHF. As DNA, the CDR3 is TGTGCCAGCAGCGTCGGGGGAAGCAATCAGCCCCAGCATTTT.

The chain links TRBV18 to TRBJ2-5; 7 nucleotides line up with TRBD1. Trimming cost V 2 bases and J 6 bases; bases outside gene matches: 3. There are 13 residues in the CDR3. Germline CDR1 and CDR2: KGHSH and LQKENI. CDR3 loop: CASSPDRVKTQYF. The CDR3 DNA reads TGTGCCAGCTCACCAGACAGGGTGAAGACCCAGTACTTC.

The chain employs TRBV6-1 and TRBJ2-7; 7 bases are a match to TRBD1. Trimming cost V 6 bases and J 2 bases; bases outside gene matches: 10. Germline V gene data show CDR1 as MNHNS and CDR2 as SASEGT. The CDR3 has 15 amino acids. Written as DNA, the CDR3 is TGTGCCAGCAGCCTGACAGGGTCCCTGACCTACGAGCAGTACTTC. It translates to CASSLTGSLTYEQYF.

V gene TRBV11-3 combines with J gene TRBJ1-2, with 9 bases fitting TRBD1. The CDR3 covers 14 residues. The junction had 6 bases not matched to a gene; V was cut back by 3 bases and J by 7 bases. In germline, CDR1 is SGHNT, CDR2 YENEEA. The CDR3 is CASSFERTGAGYTF. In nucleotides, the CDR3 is TGTGCCAGCAGCTTTGAACGGACAGGGGCTGGCTACACCTTC.

CDR3 nucleotides: TGTGCCAGCAGCTTGCCCAGACTAGCGGAGTATATGGATACGCAGTATTTT. This sequence encodes CASSLPRLAEYMDTQYF. The chain is built from TRBV7-9 and TRBJ2-3; 9 nucleotides agree with TRBD2. V shed 3 bases and J 6 bases; nucleotides not matched to a gene: 13. Germline CDR1 reads SEHNR; CDR2 reads FQNEAQ (reference sequence). CDR3 length: 17 amino acids. Combining the CDR3 with reference TRBV7-9 and TRBJ2-3 gives the whole variable domain DTGVSQNPRHKITKRGQNVTFRCDPISEHNRLYWYRQTLGQGPEFLTYFQNEAQLEKSRLLSDRFSAERPKGSFSTLEIQRTEQGDSAMYLCASSLPRLAEYMDTQYFGPGTRLTVL.

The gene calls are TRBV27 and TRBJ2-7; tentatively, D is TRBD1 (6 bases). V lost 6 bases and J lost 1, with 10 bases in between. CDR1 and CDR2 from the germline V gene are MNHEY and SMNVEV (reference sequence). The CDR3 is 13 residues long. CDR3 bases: TGTGCCAGCAGCAAAGGACAGTCCTACGAGCAGTACTTC. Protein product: CASSKGQSYEQYF.

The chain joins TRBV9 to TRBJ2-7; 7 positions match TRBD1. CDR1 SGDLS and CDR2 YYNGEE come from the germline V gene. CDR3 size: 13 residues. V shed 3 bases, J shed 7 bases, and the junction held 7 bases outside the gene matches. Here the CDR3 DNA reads TGTGCCAGCAGCGCCGGGACAGTGAGGGAGCAGTACTTC. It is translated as CASSAGTVREQYF.

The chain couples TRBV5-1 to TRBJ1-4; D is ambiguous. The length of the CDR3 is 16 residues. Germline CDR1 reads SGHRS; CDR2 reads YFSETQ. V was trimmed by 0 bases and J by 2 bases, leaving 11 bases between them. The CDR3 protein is CASSLGSRQTNEKLFF. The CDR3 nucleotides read TGCGCCAGCAGCTTGGGGTCTAGGCAGACTAATGAAAAACTGTTTTTT. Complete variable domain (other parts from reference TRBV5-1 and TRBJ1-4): KAGVTQTPRYLIKTRGQQVTLSCSPISGHRSVSWYQQTPGQGLQFLFEYFSETQRNKGNFPGRFSGRQFSNSRSEMNVSTLELGDSALYLCASSLGSRQTNEKLFFGSGTQLSVL.

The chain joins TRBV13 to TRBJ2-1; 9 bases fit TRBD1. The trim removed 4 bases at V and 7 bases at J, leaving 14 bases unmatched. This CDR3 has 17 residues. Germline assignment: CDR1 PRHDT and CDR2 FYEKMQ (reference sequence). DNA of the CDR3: TGTGCCAGCAGCTCGCCGGGACAGGGCTGGGTCGGGAATGAGCAGTTCTTC. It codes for CASSSPGQGWVGNEQFF.